This TCR beta chain was sequenced for a study of control samples from healthy donors and cancer patients. Only in-frame clones appear in the TCRdb table, and some are missing; sequencing was by immunoSEQ multiplex PCR. The data hold about 44,000 clones, with around 87% observed a single time. This CDR3 has 17 amino acids. Germline CDR1 and CDR2: LGHNA and YSLEER. J gave up 0 bases and V 1 base, and 4 bases lay outside the gene matches. The V and J genes are TRBV4-3 and TRBJ2-1; 9 nucleotides align to TRBD2. The source is a woman between 55 and 75 years old with lung cancer. Sequencing input: PBMCs. The CDR3 reads CASSQGISGSSYNEQFF. CDR3 nucleotides: TGCGCCAGCAGCCAAGGGATTAGCGGGAGCTCCTACAATGAGCAGTTCTTC.